These 8 T cell receptor beta chains were all obtained from the same sample, sequenced in a study of T-cell reconstitution after alpha-beta-depleted transplantation in children. During its preparation, the TCRbeta library received unique molecular identifiers. MiXCR, applied by TCRdb to the PCR reads, yields one record per CDR3 protein. Of nearly 350,000 distinct CDR3 sequences listed, about 17% were seen once; the top ten hold about 41%. The sample consisted of PBMCs, mostly from graft donor cells, taken 360 days after TCRalphabeta/CD19-depleted stem cell transplant. The receptors here all came from a male patient under 10 years old who had a stem cell transplant for acute lymphoblastic leukemia, so the T cells may come from the graft donor.

This clonotype has at least ten counts. A much larger clone lies one base from this, so it may be a read error. The genes are TRBV7-3 and TRBJ2-1; D gene ambiguous. The CDR3 consists of 13 residues. CDR1 SGHTA and CDR2 FQGTGA come from the germline V gene. V was cut by 2 bases and J by 5 bases, with 7 bases left in between. CDR3 bases: TGTGCCAGCAGCTTAGGAGTCAACAATGAGCAGTTCTTC. Translation: CASSLGVNNEQFF. The full variable domain, in which reference TRBV7-3 and TRBJ2-1 provide the parts outside the CDR3, is GAGVSQTPSNKVTEKGKYVELRCDPISGHTALYWYRQSLGQGPEFLIYFQGTGAADDSGLPNDRFFAVRPEGSVSTLKIQRTERGDSAVYLCASSLGVNNEQFFGPGTRLTVL.

A few counts support this clonotype. The V call is TRBV28, the J call TRBJ1-3; 7 positions match TRBD1. J gave up 2 bases and V 3 bases, and 4 bases lay outside the gene matches. The CDR3 spans 15 residues. The V gene's germline CDR1 is MDHEN and CDR2 SYDVKM. The CDR3 loop is CASSFFGTAGNTIYF. DNA for the CDR3: TGTGCCAGCAGTTTCTTCGGGACAGCTGGAAACACCATATATTTT.

This clonotype was found a few times. The rearrangement links TRBV29-1 to TRBJ2-7; weak D call: TRBD1 (5 bases). The CDR3 has 12 amino acids. The germline V and J ends were trimmed by 4 bases and 3 bases, with 10 bases remaining between them. From germline, CDR1 is SQVTM and CDR2 ANQGSEA. CDR3 coding DNA: TGCAGCGTTGTAGTGGACATCTACGAGCAGTACTTC. Encoded protein: CSVVVDIYEQYF.

The gene calls are TRBV4-2 and TRBJ2-2; weak D call: TRBD2 (8 bases). The germline CDR1 and CDR2 sequences are LGHNA and YNFKEQ. The V end lost 0 bases, the J end lost 5 bases, and 19 bases lay between the germline ends. This CDR3 spans 18 amino acids. In DNA form, the CDR3 reads TGTGCCAGCAGCCAAGAAGGTCAGGGGGGGACTAGTACCGGGGAGCTGTTTTTT. Protein sequence: CASSQEGQGGTSTGELFF.

The V and J genes are TRBV6-2 or TRBV6-3 and TRBJ2-2; D uncertain. Germline-derived CDR1 and CDR2 are MNHEY and SVGEGT. V was shortened by 4 bases and J by 4 bases, with 16 bases between the two germline ends. This CDR3 contains 16 residues. CDR3 DNA sequence: TGTGCCAGCAGTTCCCAGGTCGGATCTTTCACCGGGGAGCTGTTTTTT. The encoded protein is CASSSQVGSFTGELFF.

The CDR3 spells CASKGGLLAASSYEQYF. DNA of the CDR3: TGTGCCAGCAAGGGAGGGCTACTAGCGGCTAGCTCCTACGAGCAGTACTTC. This chain connects TRBV21-1 to TRBJ2-7; the D call of TRBD2 is as the table states it, not checked on the DNA. TRBV21-1 constitutes a pseudogene. CDR3 size: 17 residues.

This clonotype came up a few times. Here the CDR3 DNA reads TGCAGTGCTACACACACCCACAGGGCGGGGTACAATGAGCAGTTCTTC. The encoded protein is CSATHTHRAGYNEQFF. The chain recombines TRBV20-1 with TRBJ2-1; D may correspond to TRBD1 or TRBD2 (6 bases each). Looked up from germline, CDR1 is DFQATT and CDR2 is SNEGSKA (reference sequence). V was cut by 4 bases and J by 4 bases, with 20 bases left in between. CDR3 length: 16 residues.

V gene TRBV9 combines with J gene TRBJ2-2, with 9 bases aligning to TRBD2. In germline, CDR1 is SGDLS, CDR2 YYNGEE. V lost 0 bases and J lost 7; bases outside the gene matches: 7. The length of the CDR3 is 16 residues. The CDR3 DNA is TGTGCCAGCAGCGTAGTCGCGGGAGCGGGAGGCGGGGAGCTGTTTTTT. This translates into CASSVVAGAGGGELFF.